The T cell receptor (beta chain) under discussion was sequenced for a study of metastatic and nonmetastatic thyroid tumors. About the research overall: The authors compared repertoires across blood and tumor or nodule tissue from malignant and benign thyroid patients.

Germline loops: CDR1 SEHNR, CDR2 FQNEAQ (reference sequence). V dropped 3 bases and J dropped 7 bases, with 9 bases sitting between them. The CDR3 is made up of 12 amino acids. Whole-study findings and limits: It was reportedly found that TCR beta diversity was significantly higher in malignant thyroid tumors than in benign nodules, a difference seen in both blood and tumor samples.

Each patient came to thyroid surgery without any prior treatment (of any kind). Study processing details: Clinicopathological groups differed in CDR3, with these differences serving to build a distant-metastasis classifier for papillary thyroid cancer. TCRdb ran MiXCR on the PCR reads. TCRdb assigned the V and J calls; the authors' analysis was not used. Of roughly 15,000 clones in the sample, 30% to 35% were seen once. This clone showed up many times. Antigen: not known. A much bigger clone sits one base away, suggesting this may be a read error. This chain joins TRBV7-9 and TRBJ1-1, with a weak D call TRBD1 (5 bases). The sequence was obtained from a female donor with papillary thyroid cancer or a benign thyroid nodule (not recorded which). Some clones in this sample may be carry-over from other donors' samples. Sequencing was done on a sample of blood. CDR3 sequence (DNA): TGTGCCAGCAGCTTTCGGGGACGTGAAGCTTTCTTT. Amino acid sequence: CASSFRGREAFF.